This record covers a single T cell receptor beta chain. Its antigen remains unknown. These data belong to a study of shared clonotypes between healthy human individuals. Study outcomes and limitations: Naive subsets tended to show greater estimated richness than memory subsets.

Deletions cut 5 bases from V and 2 bases from J, with 11 bases between. The CDR3 has 14 residues. Germline lookup yields CDR1 LNHDA and CDR2 SQIVND (reference sequence). Here immunoSEQ multiplex PCR was the method, and the copy in TCRdb shows in-frame clones only, minus some. The repertoire consists of hundreds of thousands of clones, with roughly 98% occurring once and the leading ten covering approximately 0.3%. Naivety among CD8 cells was defined by CD45RO negativity and positive CCR7 selection, thereby excluding terminally differentiated effector memory CD45RA+ cells. The sample consisted of naive CD8+ T cells sorted from blood. This chain uses TRBV19 with TRBJ2-3, with D unclear. The clonotype was recovered from a man aged 25-45 years in good health. CDR3 region: CASSSHENTDTQYF. As DNA, the CDR3 is TGTGCCAGTAGTTCGCACGAAAACACAGATACGCAGTATTTT.